A selection of T cell receptor beta chains follows, all from one sample in a study of cytomegalovirus exposure and HLA in healthy donors. Clones were sequenced by immunoSEQ multiplex PCR, and TCRdb holds only the in-frame ones, with some missing. The table records 80,000 or so clones, 10% of them present only once. The sequenced sample consisted of PBMCs. The source is a man in his 60s in good health and CMV-seropositive. Each CDR3 is given with its conserved first and last residue. A D gene is named only where the DNA matches it firmly. Size values are once, few and many counts, or a class for expanded clones, and some rows have none.

TRBJ1-5	few	NA	TRBV10-2	CASSVQAHNQPQHF	TGCGCCAGCAGTGTGCAGGCGCACAATCAGCCCCAGCATTTT
TRBJ1-1	few	TRBD1	TRBV27	CASKKGQTMNTEAFF	TGTGCCAGCAAGAAGGGACAGACCATGAACACTGAAGCTTTCTTT
TRBJ2-5	NA	NA	TRBV30	CAWSLESSVETQYF	TGTGCCTGGAGTTTAGAATCTAGCGTCGAGACCCAGTACTTC
TRBJ1-2	few	NA	TRBV28	CASTLTDFDYGYTF	TGTGCCAGCACACTGACAGATTTTGACTATGGCTACACCTTC
TRBJ2-4	few	NA	TRBV6-5	CASSYSGGNIQYF	TGTGCCAGCAGTTACTCGGGGGGAAACATTCAGTACTTC
TRBJ2-5	few	NA	TRBV29-1	CSAGETLQETQYF	TGCAGCGCCGGAGAGACGTTACAAGAGACCCAGTACTTC
TRBJ2-1	few	NA	TRBV5-4	CASSSPTDPYNEQFF	TGTGCCAGCAGCAGTCCGACAGATCCCTACAATGAGCAGTTCTTC
TRBJ2-1	NA	TRBD2	TRBV5-6	CASSFRGRGHEQFF	TGTGCCAGCAGCTTCCGCGGGAGAGGGCATGAGCAGTTCTTC
TRBJ1-2	few	TRBD1	TRBV5-5	CASNLAGGNKDGYTF	TGTGCCAGCAACTTAGCAGGGGGCAATAAGGATGGCTACACCTTC
TRBJ2-2	NA	NA	TRBV29-1	CSAPSEGNTGELFF	TGCAGCGCCCCCTCAGAGGGAAACACCGGGGAGCTGTTTTTT
TRBJ1-5	NA	TRBD1	TRBV6-6	CASRPTGGEQPQHF	TGTGCCAGCAGGCCCACAGGGGGAGAGCAGCCCCAGCATTTT
TRBJ2-5	NA	TRBD2	TRBV9	CASSASGGNIVSQYF	TGTGCCAGCAGCGCCAGCGGGGGTAACATAGTGTCCCAGTACTTC
TRBJ1-1	few	NA	TRBV6-1	CASSEGIRATEAFF	TGTGCCAGCAGTGAAGGTATCAGGGCCACTGAAGCTTTCTTT
TRBJ1-5	few	NA	TRBV5-1	CASSLDPWTAFNQPQHF	TGCGCCAGCAGCTTGGACCCCTGGACAGCCTTTAATCAGCCCCAGCATTTT
TRBJ2-7	NA	TRBD2	TRBV13	CASSDRGGARDFHYPYEQYF	TGTGCCAGCAGCGACCGGGGGGGGGCGCGGGACTTCCACTACCCCTACGAGCAGTACTTC
TRBJ1-1	NA	NA	TRBV6-1	CASRVQAEGRTEAFF	TGTGCCAGCAGAGTTCAGGCGGAGGGGCGCACTGAAGCTTTCTTT
TRBJ2-1	few	TRBD1	TRBV5-4	CASSYDRVPPNEQFF	TGTGCCAGCAGCTATGACAGGGTCCCTCCTAATGAGCAGTTCTTC
TRBJ1-2	few	TRBD1	TRBV6-1	CASSDLVTGIDGYTF	TGTGCCAGCAGTGATTTAGTGACAGGGATCGATGGCTACACCTTC
TRBJ1-1	few	NA	TRBV6-1	CASSEAGVTTEAFF	TGTGCCAGCAGTGAAGCAGGGGTTACGACTGAAGCTTTCTTT
TRBJ1-5	NA	NA	TRBV19	CASSQTGFPSNQPQHF	TGTGCCAGTAGCCAAACAGGCTTCCCTAGCAATCAGCCCCAGCATTTT